This note documents a single TCR beta chain sequence. Clones were sequenced by immunoSEQ multiplex PCR, and TCRdb holds only the in-frame ones, with some missing. The table shows fewer than 500,000 clones, with more than 80% occurring only once. The data originate from a study of control samples from healthy donors and cancer patients. Material: PBMCs. The source is a man in his forties with head and neck cancer.

For the CDR3, the DNA is TGTGCCAGCACCCGCGACAGTGAGGCTGGAAACACCATATATTTT. It codes for CASTRDSEAGNTIYF. This chain links TRBV28 with TRBJ1-3, with D perhaps TRBD1 (5 bases). The V and J ends lost 7 bases and 2 bases respectively, with 15 bases between them. CDR1 MDHEN and CDR2 SYDVKM come from the germline V gene. CDR3 size: 15 residues. Using reference TRBV28 and TRBJ1-3 for the parts outside the CDR3, the full variable domain is DVKVTQSSRYLVKRTGEKVFLECVQDMDHENMFWYRQDPGLGLRLIYFSYDVKMKEKGDIPEGYSVSREKKERFSLILESASTNQTSMYLCASTRDSEAGNTIYFGEGSWLTVV.